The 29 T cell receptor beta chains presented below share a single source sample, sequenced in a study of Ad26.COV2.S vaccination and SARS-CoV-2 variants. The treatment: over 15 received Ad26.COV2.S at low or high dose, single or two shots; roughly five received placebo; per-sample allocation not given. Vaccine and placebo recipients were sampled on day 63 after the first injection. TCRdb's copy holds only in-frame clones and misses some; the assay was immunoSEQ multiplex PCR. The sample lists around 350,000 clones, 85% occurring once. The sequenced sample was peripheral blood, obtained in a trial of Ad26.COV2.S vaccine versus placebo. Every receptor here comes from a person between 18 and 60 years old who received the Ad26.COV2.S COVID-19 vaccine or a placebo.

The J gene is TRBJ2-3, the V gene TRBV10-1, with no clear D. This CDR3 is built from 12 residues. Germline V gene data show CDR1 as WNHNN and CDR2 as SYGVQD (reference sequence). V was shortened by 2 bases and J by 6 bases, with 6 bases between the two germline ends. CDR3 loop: CASSEVADTQYF. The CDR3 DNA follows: TGCGCCAGCAGTGAGGTTGCGGATACGCAGTATTTT.

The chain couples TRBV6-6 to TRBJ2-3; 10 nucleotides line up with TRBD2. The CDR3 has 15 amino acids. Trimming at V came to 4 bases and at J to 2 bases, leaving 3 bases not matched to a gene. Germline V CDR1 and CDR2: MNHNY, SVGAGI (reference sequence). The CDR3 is CASSLLAGTTDTQYF. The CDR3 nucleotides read TGTGCCAGCAGTTTACTAGCGGGAACCACAGATACGCAGTATTTT.

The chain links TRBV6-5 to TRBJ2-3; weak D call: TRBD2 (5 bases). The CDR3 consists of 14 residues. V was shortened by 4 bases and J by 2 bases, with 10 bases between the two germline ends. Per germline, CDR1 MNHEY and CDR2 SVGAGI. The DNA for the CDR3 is TGTGCCAGCAGTTCCCTTCGGGACACAGATACGCAGTATTTT. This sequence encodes CASSSLRDTDTQYF.

The CDR3 nucleotides read TGTGCCACCAGCAGAGACCCCCAGGGGCGAAATGAAGCTTTCTTT. Protein product: CATSRDPQGRNEAFF. The chain joins TRBV15 to TRBJ1-1; a possible D gene is TRBD1 (6 bases). V was shortened by 0 bases and J by 7 bases, with 15 bases between the two germline ends. The germline gives CDR1 LNHNV, CDR2 YYDKDF (reference sequence). The CDR3 sequence is 15 residues long.

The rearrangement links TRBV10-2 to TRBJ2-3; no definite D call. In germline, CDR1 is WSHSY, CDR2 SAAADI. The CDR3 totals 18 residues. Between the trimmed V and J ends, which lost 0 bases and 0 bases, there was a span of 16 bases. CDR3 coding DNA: TGCGCCAGCAGTGAGTCGAACAGACATTTCCTTAGCACAGATACGCAGTATTTT. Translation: CASSESNRHFLSTDTQYF.

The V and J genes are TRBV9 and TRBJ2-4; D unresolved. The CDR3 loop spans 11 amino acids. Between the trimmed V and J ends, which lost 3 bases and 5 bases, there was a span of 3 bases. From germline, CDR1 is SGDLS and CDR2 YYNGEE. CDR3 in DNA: TGTGCCAGCAGCGGGGAAAACATTCAGTACTTC. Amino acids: CASSGENIQYF.

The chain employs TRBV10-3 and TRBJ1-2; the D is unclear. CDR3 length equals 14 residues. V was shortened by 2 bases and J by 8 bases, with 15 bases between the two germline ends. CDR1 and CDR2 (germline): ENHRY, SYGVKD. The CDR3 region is CAISETGSSRGYTF. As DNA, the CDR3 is TGTGCCATCAGTGAGACGGGGTCATCGCGAGGCTACACCTTC.

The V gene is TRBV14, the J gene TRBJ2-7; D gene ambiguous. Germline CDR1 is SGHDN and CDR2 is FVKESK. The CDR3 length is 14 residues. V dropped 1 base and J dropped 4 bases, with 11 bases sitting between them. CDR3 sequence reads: CASSQGQKVYEQYF. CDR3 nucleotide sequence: TGTGCCAGCAGCCAAGGCCAGAAAGTTTACGAGCAGTACTTC. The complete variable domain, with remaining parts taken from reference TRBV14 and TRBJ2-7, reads EAGVTQFPSHSVIEKGQTVTLRCDPISGHDNLYWYRRVMGKEIKFLLHFVKESKQDESGMPNNRFLAERTGGTYSTLKVQPAELEDSGVYFCASSQGQKVYEQYFGPGTRLTVT.

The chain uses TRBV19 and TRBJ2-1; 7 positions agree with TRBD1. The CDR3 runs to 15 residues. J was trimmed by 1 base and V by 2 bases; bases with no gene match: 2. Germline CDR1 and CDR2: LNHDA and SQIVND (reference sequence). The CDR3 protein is CASSIQGVSYNEQFF. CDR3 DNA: TGTGCCAGTAGTATACAGGGGGTATCCTACAATGAGCAGTTCTTC. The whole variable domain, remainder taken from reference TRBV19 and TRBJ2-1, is DGGITQSPKYLFRKEGQNVTLSCEQNLNHDAMYWYRQDPGQGLRLIYYSQIVNDFQKGDIAEGYSVSREKKESFPLTVTSAQKNPTAFYLCASSIQGVSYNEQFFGPGTRLTVL.

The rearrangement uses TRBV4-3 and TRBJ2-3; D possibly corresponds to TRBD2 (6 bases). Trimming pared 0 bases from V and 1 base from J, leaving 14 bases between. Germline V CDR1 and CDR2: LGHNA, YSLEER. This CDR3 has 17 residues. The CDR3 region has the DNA TGCGCCAGCAGCCAAGACCCGGGATGGGAGGGCACAGATACGCAGTATTTT. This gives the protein CASSQDPGWEGTDTQYF.

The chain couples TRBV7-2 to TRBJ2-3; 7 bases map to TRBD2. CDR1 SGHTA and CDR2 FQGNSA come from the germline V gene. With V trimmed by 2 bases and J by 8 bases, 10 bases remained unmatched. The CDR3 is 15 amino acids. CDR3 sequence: CASSLWAGDRPTQYF. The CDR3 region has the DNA TGTGCCAGCAGCTTATGGGCGGGAGACCGCCCTACGCAGTATTTT.

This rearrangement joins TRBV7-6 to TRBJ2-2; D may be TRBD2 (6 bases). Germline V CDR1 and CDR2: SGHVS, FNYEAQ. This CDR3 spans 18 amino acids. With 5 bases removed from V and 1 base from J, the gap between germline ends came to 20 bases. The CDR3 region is CASSTPPLAKENTGELFF. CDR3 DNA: TGTGCCAGCAGCACCCCCCCCCTAGCGAAGGAGAACACCGGGGAGCTGTTTTTT.

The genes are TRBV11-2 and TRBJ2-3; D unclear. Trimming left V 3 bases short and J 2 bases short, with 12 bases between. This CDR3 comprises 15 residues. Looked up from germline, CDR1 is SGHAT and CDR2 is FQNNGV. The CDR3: CASSLGSVNTDTQYF. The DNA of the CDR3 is TGTGCCAGCAGCTTGGGATCTGTTAACACAGATACGCAGTATTTT.

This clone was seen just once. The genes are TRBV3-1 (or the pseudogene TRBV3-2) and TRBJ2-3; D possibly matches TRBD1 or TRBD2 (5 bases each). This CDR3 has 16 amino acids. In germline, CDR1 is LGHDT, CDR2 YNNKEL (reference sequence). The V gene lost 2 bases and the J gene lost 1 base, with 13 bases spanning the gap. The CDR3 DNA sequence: TGTGCCAGCAGCCAACCCGGGACGGCACGCACAGATACGCAGTATTTT. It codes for CASSQPGTARTDTQYF.

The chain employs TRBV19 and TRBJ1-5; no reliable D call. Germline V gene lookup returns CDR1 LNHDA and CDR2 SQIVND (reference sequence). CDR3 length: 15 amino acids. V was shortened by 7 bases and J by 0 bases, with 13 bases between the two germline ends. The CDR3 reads CASKASLNSNQPQHF. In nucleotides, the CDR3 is TGTGCCAGTAAAGCTTCCCTAAATAGCAATCAGCCCCAGCATTTT.

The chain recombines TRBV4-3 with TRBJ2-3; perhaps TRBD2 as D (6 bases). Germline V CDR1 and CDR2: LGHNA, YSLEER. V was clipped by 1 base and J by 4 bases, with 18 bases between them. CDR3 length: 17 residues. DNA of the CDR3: TGCGCCAGCAGCCAAGGGGGAGCGTTGGGGAGGCCAGATACGCAGTATTTT. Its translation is CASSQGGALGRPDTQYF.

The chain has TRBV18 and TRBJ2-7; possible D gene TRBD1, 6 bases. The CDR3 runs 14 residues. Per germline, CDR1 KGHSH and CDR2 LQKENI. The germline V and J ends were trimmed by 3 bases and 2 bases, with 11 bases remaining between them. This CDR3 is CASSPGTTTYEQYF. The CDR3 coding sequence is TGTGCCAGCTCACCCGGGACAACGACCTACGAGCAGTACTTC.

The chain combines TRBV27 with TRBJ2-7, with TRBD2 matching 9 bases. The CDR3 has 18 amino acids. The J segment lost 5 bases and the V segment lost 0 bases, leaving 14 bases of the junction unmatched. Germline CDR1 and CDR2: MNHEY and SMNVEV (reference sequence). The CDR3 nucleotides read TGTGCCAGCAGTTTATCGCCCTCCTTAGCGGGAGAGGTCGACGAGCAGTACTTC. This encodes CASSLSPSLAGEVDEQYF.

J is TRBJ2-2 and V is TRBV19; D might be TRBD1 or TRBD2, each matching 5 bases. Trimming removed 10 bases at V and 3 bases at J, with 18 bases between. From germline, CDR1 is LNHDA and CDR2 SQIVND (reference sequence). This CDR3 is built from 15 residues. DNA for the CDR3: TGTGCCACCAAGTATGGGCAGGGAGACACCGGGGAGCTGTTTTTT. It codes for CATKYGQGDTGELFF.

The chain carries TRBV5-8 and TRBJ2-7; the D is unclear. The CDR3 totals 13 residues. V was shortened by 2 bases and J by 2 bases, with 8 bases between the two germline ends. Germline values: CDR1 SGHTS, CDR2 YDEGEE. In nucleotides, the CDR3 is TGTGCCAGCAGCTTATACCAGACCTACGAGCAGTACTTC. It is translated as CASSLYQTYEQYF.

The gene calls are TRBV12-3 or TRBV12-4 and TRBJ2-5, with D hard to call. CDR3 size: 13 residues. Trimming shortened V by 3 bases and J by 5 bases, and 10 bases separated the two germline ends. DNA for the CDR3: TGTGCCAGCAGTTTCGGTTTTGGGGAGACCCAGTACTTC. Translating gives CASSFGFGETQYF.

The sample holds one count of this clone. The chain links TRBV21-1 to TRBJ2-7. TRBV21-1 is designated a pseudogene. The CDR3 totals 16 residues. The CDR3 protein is CASSKGCGVRINEQYF. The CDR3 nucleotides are TGTGCCAGCAGCAAAGGGTGTGGGGTGAGAATCAACGAGCAGTACTTC.

The CDR3: CASSPSGQGFNSPLHF. DNA of the CDR3: TGTGCCAGCTCACCGTCGGGACAGGGGTTTAATTCACCCCTCCACTTT. The chain employs TRBV18 and TRBJ1-6, with 10 bases identical to TRBD1. Germline V CDR1 and CDR2: KGHSH, LQKENI. The CDR3 is made up of 16 amino acids. V lost 3 bases and J lost 6; bases outside the gene matches: 5.

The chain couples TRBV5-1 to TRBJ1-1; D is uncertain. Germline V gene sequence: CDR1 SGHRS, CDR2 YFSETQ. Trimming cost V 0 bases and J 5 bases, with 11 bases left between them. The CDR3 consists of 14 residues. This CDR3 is CASSLVADGTEAFF. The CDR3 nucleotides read TGCGCCAGCAGCTTGGTGGCTGACGGGACTGAAGCTTTCTTT.

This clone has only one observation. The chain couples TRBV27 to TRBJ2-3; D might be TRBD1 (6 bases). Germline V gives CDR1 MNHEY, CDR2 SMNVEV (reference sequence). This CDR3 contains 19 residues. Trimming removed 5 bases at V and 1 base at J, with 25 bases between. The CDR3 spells CASSLIGGNIPRRTDTQYF. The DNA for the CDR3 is TGTGCCAGCAGTCTTATTGGGGGCAATATTCCTAGACGCACAGATACGCAGTATTTT.

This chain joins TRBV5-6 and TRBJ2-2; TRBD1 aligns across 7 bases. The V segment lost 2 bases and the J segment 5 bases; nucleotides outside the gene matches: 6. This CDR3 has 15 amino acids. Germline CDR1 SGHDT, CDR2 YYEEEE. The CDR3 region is CASSLRGRMTGELFF. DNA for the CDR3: TGTGCCAGCAGCTTAAGGGGGCGCATGACCGGGGAGCTGTTTTTT.

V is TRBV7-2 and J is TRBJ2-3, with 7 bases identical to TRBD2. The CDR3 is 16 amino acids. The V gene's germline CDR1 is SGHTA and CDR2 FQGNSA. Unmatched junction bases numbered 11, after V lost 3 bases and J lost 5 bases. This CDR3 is CASSFGGSPSGDTQYF. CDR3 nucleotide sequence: TGTGCCAGCAGCTTCGGCGGGAGCCCCTCGGGAGATACGCAGTATTTT.

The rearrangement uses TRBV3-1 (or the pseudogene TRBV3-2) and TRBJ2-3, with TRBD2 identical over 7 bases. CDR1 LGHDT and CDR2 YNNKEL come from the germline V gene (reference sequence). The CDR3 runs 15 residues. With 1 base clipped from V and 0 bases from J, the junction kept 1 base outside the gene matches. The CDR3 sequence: CASSQGGGSTDTQYF. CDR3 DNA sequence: TGTGCCAGCAGCCAAGGGGGGGGGAGCACAGATACGCAGTATTTT.

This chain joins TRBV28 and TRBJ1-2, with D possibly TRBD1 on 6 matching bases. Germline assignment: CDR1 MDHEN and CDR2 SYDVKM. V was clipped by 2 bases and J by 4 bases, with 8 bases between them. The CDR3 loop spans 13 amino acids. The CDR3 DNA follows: TGTGCCAGCAGTTTAGGACAGCTCTATGGCTACACCTTC. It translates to CASSLGQLYGYTF.